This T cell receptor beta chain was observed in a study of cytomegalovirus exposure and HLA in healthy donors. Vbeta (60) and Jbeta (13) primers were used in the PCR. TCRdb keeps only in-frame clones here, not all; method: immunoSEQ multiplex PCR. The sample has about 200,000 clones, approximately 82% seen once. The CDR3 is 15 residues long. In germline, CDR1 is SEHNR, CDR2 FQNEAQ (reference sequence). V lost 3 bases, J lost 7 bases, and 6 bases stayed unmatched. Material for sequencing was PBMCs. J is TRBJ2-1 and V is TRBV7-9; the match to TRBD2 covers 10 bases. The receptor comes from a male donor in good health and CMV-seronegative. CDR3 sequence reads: CASSFVTSGNNEQFF. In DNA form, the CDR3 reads TGTGCCAGCAGCTTTGTTACTAGCGGGAATAATGAGCAGTTCTTC. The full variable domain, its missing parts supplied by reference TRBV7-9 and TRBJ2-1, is DTGVSQNPRHKITKRGQNVTFRCDPISEHNRLYWYRQTLGQGPEFLTYFQNEAQLEKSRLLSDRFSAERPKGSFSTLEIQRTEQGDSAMYLCASSFVTSGNNEQFFGPGTRLTVL.